This T cell receptor beta chain came from a study of tissue T cells after allogeneic stem cell transplantation. Findings and limits, study-wide: Tissue-detected TCR repertoire was only partly captured by blood and spleen T cells. Shared clones across patients were few; motif clustering revealed tissue-specific shared signatures.

Regarding time point: mouse harvest day 7 after allogeneic transplant. Mouse grafts combined 10^7 T-cell-depleted bone marrow cells with 10^6 splenic CD5+ T cells. B6 (H2b) cells into BALB/c (H2d) mice; tissues taken at day 7 or 14. V was trimmed by 4 bases and J by 5 bases, leaving 10 bases between them. The CDR3 consists of 13 residues. CDR1 SGHSA and CDR2 FRNQAP come from the germline V gene. Repertoires were generated with immunoSEQ multiplex PCR, while TCRdb's copy carries only in-frame clones and drops some. The repertoire holds about 4,200 clones, with approximately 60% as singletons. In regard to this clone: Its antigen is currently unknown. Mouse gene names apply. Read sequence stops 1 residue before the CDR3 end, and the germline J gene provides the missing end.

What was sequenced was spleen. V and J are TRBV16 and TRBJ2-5; the D call may be TRBD1 or TRBD2 (7 bases each). The receptor was derived from a female BALB/c mouse given C57BL/6 T cells with graft-versus-host disease after an allogeneic hematopoietic cell transplant. Partial CDR3 DNA: TGTGCAAGCAGCTCAGGGGGGCGAGACACCCAGTAC. Translation: CASSSGGRDTQY. From start to end, the CDR3 is CASSSGGRDTQYF. Full variable domain (missing parts from reference TRBV16 and TRBJ2-5): NAGVIQTPRHKVTGKGQEATLWCEPISGHSAVFWYRQTIVQGLEFLTYFRNQAPIDDSGMPKERFSAQMPNQSHSTLKIQSTQPQDSAVYLCASSSGGRDTQYFGPGTRLLVL.